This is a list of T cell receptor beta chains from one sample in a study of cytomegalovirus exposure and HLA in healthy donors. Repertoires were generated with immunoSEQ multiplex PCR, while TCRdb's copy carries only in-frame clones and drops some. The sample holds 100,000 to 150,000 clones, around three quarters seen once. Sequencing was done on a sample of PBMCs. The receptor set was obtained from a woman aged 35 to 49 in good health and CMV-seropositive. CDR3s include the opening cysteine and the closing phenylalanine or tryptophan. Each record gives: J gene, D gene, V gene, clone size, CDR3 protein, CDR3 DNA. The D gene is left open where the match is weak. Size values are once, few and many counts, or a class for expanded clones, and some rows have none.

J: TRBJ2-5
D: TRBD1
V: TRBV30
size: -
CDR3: CASSGGPRETQYF
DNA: TGTGCCTCATCAGGGGGCCCTCGGGAGACCCAGTACTTC

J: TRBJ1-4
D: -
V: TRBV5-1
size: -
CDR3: CASSLRGTNEKLFF
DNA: TGCGCCAGCAGCTTGCGGGGGACGAATGAAAAACTGTTTTTT

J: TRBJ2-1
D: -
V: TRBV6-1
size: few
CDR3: CASTVSLNNEQFF
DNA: TGTGCCAGCACGGTCTCCCTGAACAATGAGCAGTTCTTC

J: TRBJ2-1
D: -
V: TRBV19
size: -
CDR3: CASSSTLLNEQFF
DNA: TGTGCCAGTAGTTCGACTCTCCTCAATGAGCAGTTCTTC

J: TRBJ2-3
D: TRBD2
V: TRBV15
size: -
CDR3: CATSRKTSGTDTQYF
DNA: TGTGCCACCAGCAGAAAGACTAGCGGCACAGATACGCAGTATTTT

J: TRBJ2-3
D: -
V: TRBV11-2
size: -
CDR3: CASSLGSAGPTDTQYF
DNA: TGTGCCAGCAGCTTAGGGTCAGCAGGCCCCACAGATACGCAGTATTTT

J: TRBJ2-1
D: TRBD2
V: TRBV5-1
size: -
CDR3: CASSPLAVMNNEQFF
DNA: TGCGCCAGCAGCCCTCTAGCGGTCATGAACAATGAGCAGTTCTTC

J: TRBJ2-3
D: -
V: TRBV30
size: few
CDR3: CAWRHYRRGDPTDTQYF
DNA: TGTGCCTGGAGACACTACCGACGCGGCGACCCCACAGATACGCAGTATTTT

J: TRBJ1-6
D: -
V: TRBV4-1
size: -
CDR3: CASSQSSWGDDSPLHF
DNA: TGCGCCAGCAGCCAATCTTCGTGGGGGGATGATTCACCCCTCCACTTT

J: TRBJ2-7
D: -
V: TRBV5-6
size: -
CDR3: CASSLGQASSSSYEQYF
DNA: TGTGCCAGCAGCTTGGGACAGGCCTCCTCCAGCTCCTACGAGCAGTACTTC

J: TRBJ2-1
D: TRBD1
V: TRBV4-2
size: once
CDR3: CASSQNPGQSYNEQFF
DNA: TGTGCCAGCAGCCAAAATCCGGGACAGTCCTACAATGAGCAGTTCTTC

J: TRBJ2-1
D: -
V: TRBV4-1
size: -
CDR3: CASSRHRENNEQFF
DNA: TGCGCCAGCAGCCGGCACAGGGAGAACAATGAGCAGTTCTTC

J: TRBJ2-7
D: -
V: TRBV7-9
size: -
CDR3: CASSSPRVDYEQYF
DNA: TGTGCCAGCAGCTCTCCTAGAGTGGACTACGAGCAGTACTTC

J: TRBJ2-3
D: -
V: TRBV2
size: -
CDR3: CASSVARVGPADTQYF
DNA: TGTGCCAGCAGTGTTGCGAGGGTAGGCCCTGCAGATACGCAGTATTTT

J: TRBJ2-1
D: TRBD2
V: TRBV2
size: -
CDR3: CASSEVEGGPGEQFF
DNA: TGTGCCAGCAGTGAAGTCGAGGGAGGGCCTGGTGAGCAGTTCTTC

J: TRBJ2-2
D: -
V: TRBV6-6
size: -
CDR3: CASSKPPGNTGELFF
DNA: TGTGCCAGCAGTAAACCCCCCGGGAACACCGGGGAGCTGTTTTTT

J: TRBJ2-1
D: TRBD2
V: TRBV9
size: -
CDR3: CASSPITSGSGEQFF
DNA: TGTGCCAGCAGCCCTATAACTAGCGGGAGTGGTGAGCAGTTCTTC

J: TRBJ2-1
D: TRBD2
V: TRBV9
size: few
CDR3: CASSASGASYNEQFF
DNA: TGTGCCAGCAGCGCTAGCGGGGCCTCCTACAATGAGCAGTTCTTC

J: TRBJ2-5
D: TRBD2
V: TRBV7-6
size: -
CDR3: CASSFGLAGGGQETQYF
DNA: TGTGCCAGCAGCTTCGGACTAGCGGGAGGGGGCCAAGAGACCCAGTACTTC

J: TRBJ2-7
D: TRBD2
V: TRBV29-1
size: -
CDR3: CSVGSGSYEQYF
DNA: TGCAGCGTTGGTAGCGGGAGCTACGAGCAGTACTTC

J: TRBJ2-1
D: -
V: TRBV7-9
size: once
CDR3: CASSLLAARVNEQFF
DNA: TGTGCCAGCAGCTTACTCGCAGCGAGGGTCAATGAGCAGTTCTTC

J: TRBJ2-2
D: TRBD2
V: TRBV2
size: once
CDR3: CASRRTSLTGELFF
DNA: TGTGCCAGCAGGCGGACTAGTCTCACCGGGGAGCTGTTTTTT

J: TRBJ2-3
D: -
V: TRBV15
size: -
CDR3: CATSWNSGRPDTQYF
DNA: TGTGCCACCAGCTGGAATAGCGGTCGCCCAGATACGCAGTATTTT

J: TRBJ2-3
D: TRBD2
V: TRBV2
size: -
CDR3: CASSYGLAGRSDTQYF
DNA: TGTGCCAGCAGTTATGGACTAGCGGGGAGATCAGATACGCAGTATTTT

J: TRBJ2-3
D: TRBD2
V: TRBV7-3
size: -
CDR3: CASSLTSGPTDTQYF
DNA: TGTGCCAGCAGCTTGACTAGCGGGCCCACAGATACGCAGTATTTT

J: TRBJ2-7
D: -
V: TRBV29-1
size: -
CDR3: CSVSGAYEQYF
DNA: TGCAGCGTCTCCGGTGCCTACGAGCAGTACTTC

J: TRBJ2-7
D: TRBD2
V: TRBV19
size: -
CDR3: CASSRDGLVYEQYF
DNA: TGTGCCAGTAGCCGCGATGGACTAGTCTACGAGCAGTACTTC

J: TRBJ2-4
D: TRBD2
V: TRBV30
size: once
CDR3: CAWSSRRQGGGSPTKNIQYF
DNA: TGTGCCTGGAGTTCTCGAAGGCAGGGAGGCGGGAGTCCCACCAAAAACATTCAGTACTTC